The 20 T cell receptor beta chains below all came from one sample that was sequenced in a study of blood T cells in healthy people across ages. With a J-beta primer mix and a sample-barcoded 5' primer, a second PCR ran roughly 6 to 11 cycles. A single record per CDR3 protein comes from TCRdb applying MiXCR to the 5' RACE reads. Here the sample spans about 1.4 million distinct CDR3 sequences, roughly 59% being singletons. Sequencing used blood. The receptor source for this set is a man between 18 and 35 years old in good health.

Worth noting for this clonotype: An end of the junction does not agree with germline; a read error may underlie this. The chain carries TRBV10-3 and TRBJ2-1, with 7 bases aligning to TRBD2. The CDR3 has 17 residues. CDR1 ENHRY and CDR2 SYGVKD come from the germline V gene. The CDR3 DNA reads TGTGCCATCAGGGAGTTTTTACGCGGGGGTTCCTACAATGAGCAGTTCTTC. Protein product: CAIREFLRGGSYNEQFF.

This chain joins TRBV30 and TRBJ1-1; perhaps TRBD1 as D (5 bases). The germline CDR1 and CDR2 sequences are GTSNPN and SVGIG (reference sequence). This CDR3 comprises 11 residues. Trimming pared 2 bases from V and 8 bases from J, leaving 9 bases between. In DNA, the CDR3 is TGTGCCTGGAGTATCGGGGCAGAAGCTTTCTTT. Amino acid sequence: CAWSIGAEAFF. Using reference TRBV30 and TRBJ1-1 for the parts outside the CDR3, the full variable domain is SQTIHQWPATLVQPVGSPLSLECTVEGTSNPNLYWYRQAAGRGLQLLFYSVGIGQISSEVPQNLSASRPQDRQFILSSKKLLLSDSGFYLCAWSIGAEAFFGQGTRLTVV.

The gene calls are TRBV20-1 and TRBJ2-7; D gene uncertain. Germline V CDR1 and CDR2: DFQATT, SNEGSKA (reference sequence). The CDR3 is made up of 12 amino acids. The germline V and J ends were trimmed by 3 bases and 2 bases, with 8 bases remaining between them. CDR3 nucleotide sequence: TGCAGTGCTAGTGACACCACCTACGAGCAGTACTTC. Its protein is CSASDTTYEQYF.

CDR3 amino acids: CASSLRIWRLAGHTGELFF. The CDR3 DNA reads as TGTGCCAGCAGCTTAAGAATATGGAGACTAGCGGGACACACCGGGGAGCTGTTTTTT. This chain joins TRBV7-9 and TRBJ2-2; the match to TRBD2 covers 11 bases. The germline V gene has CDR1 SEHNR and CDR2 FQNEAQ (reference sequence). The junction had 11 bases not matched to a gene; V was cut back by 2 bases and J by 3 bases. This CDR3 has 19 amino acids.

This clonotype has only a few counts. The chain employs TRBV13 and TRBJ2-7; D remains unclear. V dropped 5 bases and J dropped 7 bases, with 15 bases sitting between them. Looked up from germline, CDR1 is PRHDT and CDR2 is FYEKMQ (reference sequence). This CDR3 is 13 amino acids long. This CDR3 is CASSRNTGTEQYF. The CDR3 DNA reads TGTGCCAGCAGCCGTAACACGGGTACGGAGCAGTACTTC.

This clonotype appeared a single time. The chain couples TRBV6-1 to TRBJ1-4, with D hard to call. V was trimmed by 7 bases and J by 7 bases, leaving 16 bases between them. CDR3 length: 14 residues. CDR1 and CDR2 (germline): MNHNS, SASEGT. The CDR3 is CASNQDAPLEKLFF. DNA of the CDR3: TGTGCCAGCAACCAGGACGCCCCCCTTGAAAAACTGTTTTTT.

The chain links TRBV14 to TRBJ2-5; D perhaps matches TRBD2 (5 bases). CDR3 length: 14 residues. Germline values: CDR1 SGHDN, CDR2 FVKESK. Trimming removed 4 bases at V and 11 bases at J, with 20 bases between. DNA for the CDR3: TGTGCCAGCAGCCTAAGTAGCGTAAACAATGAGCAGTACTTC. Protein product: CASSLSSVNNEQYF. The variable domain in full, with the rest retrieved from reference TRBV14 and TRBJ2-5, is EAGVTQFPSHSVIEKGQTVTLRCDPISGHDNLYWYRRVMGKEIKFLLHFVKESKQDESGMPNNRFLAERTGGTYSTLKVQPAELEDSGVYFCASSLSSVNNEQYFGPGTRLLVL.

This clonotype was seen a few times. The chain links TRBV29-1 to TRBJ1-2; no definite D call. This CDR3 has 13 amino acids. Germline loops: CDR1 SQVTM, CDR2 ANQGSEA. V shed 4 bases and J shed 6 bases, with 15 bases lying between them. CDR3 DNA sequence: TGCAGCGTTGGAGGGCAGGCAATGGATGGCTACACCTTC. Amino acids: CSVGGQAMDGYTF.

The chain joins TRBV7-9 to TRBJ2-7; maybe TRBD1 (5 bases). Germline CDR1 is SEHNR and CDR2 is FQNEAQ (reference sequence). This CDR3 contains 15 residues. The V and J ends lost 0 bases and 7 bases respectively, with 16 bases between them. The DNA for the CDR3 is TGTGCCAGCAGCTTAGCGGTTTCAGGGATCGAGGAGCAGTACTTC. It encodes CASSLAVSGIEEQYF. Looking up the rest from reference TRBV7-9 and TRBJ2-7 gives the full variable domain: DTGVSQNPRHKITKRGQNVTFRCDPISEHNRLYWYRQTLGQGPEFLTYFQNEAQLEKSRLLSDRFSAERPKGSFSTLEIQRTEQGDSAMYLCASSLAVSGIEEQYFGPGTRLTVT.

The DNA of the CDR3 is TGCAGCGTTGACCCGACAGGGGGAAACACTGAAGCTTTCTTT. Its translation: CSVDPTGGNTEAFF. V is TRBV29-1 and J is TRBJ1-1; 9 nucleotides agree with TRBD1. V lost 3 bases and J lost 2; bases outside the gene matches: 4. The germline gives CDR1 SQVTM, CDR2 ANQGSEA. The CDR3 sequence is 14 residues long.

The rearrangement links TRBV20-1 to TRBJ2-3; 9 positions match TRBD1. After removal of 5 bases from V and 2 bases from J, the junction contained 8 bases not matched to a gene. The CDR3 length is 15 residues. From germline, CDR1 is DFQATT and CDR2 SNEGSKA (reference sequence). The CDR3 here is CSAPGQGLLTDTQYF. The CDR3 nucleotides read TGCAGTGCTCCGGGACAGGGACTCCTCACAGATACGCAGTATTTT.

This clonotype appeared a few times. The rearrangement uses TRBV5-1 and TRBJ2-7; D possibly corresponds to TRBD2 (6 bases). V lost 4 bases to trimming and J lost 3 bases, with 14 bases between them. Germline lookup yields CDR1 SGHRS and CDR2 YFSETQ. The CDR3 totals 14 residues. The DNA for the CDR3 is TGCGCCAGCAGCCTTCCGGAGGGGAACTACGAGCAGTACTTC. It encodes CASSLPEGNYEQYF.

The chain employs TRBV5-1 and TRBJ2-3; TRBD2 agrees at 7 bases. The ends lost 0 bases at V and 2 bases at J; junction bases unmatched: 9. The V gene's germline CDR1 is SGHRS and CDR2 YFSETQ. This CDR3 comprises 17 residues. This CDR3 reads CASSLAGASGSTDTQYF. The CDR3 bases are TGCGCCAGCAGCTTGGCCGGGGCTAGCGGTTCCACAGATACGCAGTATTTT.

This clonotype has only a few counts. V gene TRBV29-1 combines with J gene TRBJ2-5; TRBD2 matches at 8 bases. This CDR3 comprises 14 residues. Germline-derived CDR1 and CDR2 are SQVTM and ANQGSEA. The J segment lost 11 bases and the V segment lost 6 bases, leaving 17 bases of the junction unmatched. The CDR3 bases are TGCAGCGTAGCCCACGTCCTCGTCGGGGGGGAGCAGTACTTC. It specifies CSVAHVLVGGEQYF.

V and J are TRBV6-2 or TRBV6-3 and TRBJ1-5; 9 bases map to TRBD1. Germline loops: CDR1 MNHEY, CDR2 SVGEGT. This CDR3 region has 17 residues. After removal of 7 bases from V and 4 bases from J, the junction contained 14 bases not matched to a gene. The CDR3 loop is CASTLRGTGRGNQPQHF. The DNA of the CDR3 is TGTGCCAGCACCCTAAGGGGGACAGGGCGAGGAAATCAGCCCCAGCATTTT.

The rearrangement joins TRBV20-1 to TRBJ1-1; D gene uncertain. V lost 0 bases and J 0 bases, leaving 17 bases between the germline ends. Germline V gene lookup returns CDR1 DFQATT and CDR2 SNEGSKA (reference sequence). CDR3 length: 17 amino acids. This chain's CDR3 is CSARDPSTASMNTEAFF. The CDR3 DNA is TGCAGTGCTAGAGATCCCTCGACGGCCAGCATGAACACTGAAGCTTTCTTT.

V is TRBV4-1 and J is TRBJ2-5; 12 bases are shared with TRBD2. With the DNA end fitting TRBJ2-7 better, the J assignment may be wrong. CDR3 length: 16 amino acids. The germline gives CDR1 MGHRA, CDR2 YSYEKL. This chain's CDR3 is CASSQIRTSGEYEQYF. The DNA for the CDR3 is TGCGCCAGCAGCCAAATCCGGACTAGCGGGGAGTACGAGCAGTACTTC.

This clonotype has a handful of counts. V is TRBV7-2 and J is TRBJ2-7; 9 nucleotides line up with TRBD1. Germline V gene data show CDR1 as SGHTA and CDR2 as FQGNSA. This CDR3 has 16 amino acids. V gave up 1 base and J gave up 3 bases; unmatched junction bases: 7. The CDR3 DNA reads TGTGCCAGCAGCTTAGAAGGGACAGGGTACAACTACGAGCAGTACTTC. Amino acid sequence: CASSLEGTGYNYEQYF.

The CDR3 is CASSTMTGDNEKLFF. The CDR3 DNA reads as TGTGCCAGCAGCACCATGACAGGGGATAATGAAAAACTGTTTTTT. This chain connects TRBV28 to TRBJ1-4, with 8 bases matching TRBD1. Germline V gene sequence: CDR1 MDHEN, CDR2 SYDVKM. J was trimmed by 4 bases and V by 6 bases; bases with no gene match: 7. The CDR3 is 15 residues long.

This clonotype has a single count. The CDR3 DNA sequence: TGCAGTGCTAGAGATTCGGGGGGAACATCGAACACCGGGGAGCTGTTTTTT. Protein product: CSARDSGGTSNTGELFF. J is TRBJ2-2 and V is TRBV20-1, with 7 bases aligning to TRBD2. CDR1 is DFQATT and CDR2 is SNEGSKA in the germline V gene (reference sequence). V shed 0 bases, J shed 0 bases, and the junction held 7 bases outside the gene matches. The length of the CDR3 is 17 residues.